What follows is one T cell receptor (beta chain) and its context. Clones were sequenced by immunoSEQ multiplex PCR, and TCRdb holds only the in-frame ones, with some missing. The sample yields 150,000 or so clones, approximately 94% seen once. This specimen belongs to a study of control samples from healthy donors and cancer patients. This CDR3 comprises 19 residues. Germline lookup yields CDR1 WSHSY and CDR2 SAAADI. V was clipped by 3 bases and J by 2 bases; unmatched bases: 16. The chain joins TRBV10-2 to TRBJ2-1; 7 bases line up with TRBD2. This TCR derives from a woman in her 40s in good health. The material sequenced was blood. CDR3 DNA: TGCGCCAGCAGTGACCAGAGATGGGGAGGGAGTGGGGCCTACAATGAGCAGTTCTTC. It yields the protein CASSDQRWGGSGAYNEQFF.